This T cell receptor beta chain is from a study of neurological immune-mediated disorders. This clonotype appeared a few times. This CDR3 contains 14 residues. V was pared by 5 bases and J by 7 bases, with 5 bases of the junction left unmatched. CDR1 and CDR2 from the germline V gene are MNHNY and SVGAGI (reference sequence). TCRdb reprocessed the 5' RACE reads with MiXCR, giving one entry per CDR3 protein. This table holds 69,000 or so distinct CDR3 sequences, 4.8% found once. This chain connects TRBV6-6 to TRBJ2-2; the match to TRBD1 covers 9 bases. The sequence came from a woman in her sixties or seventies with multiple sclerosis. Sample: PBMCs. The CDR3, as DNA: TGTGCCAGCAGTCGGACAGGGGCGGGCGGGGAGCTGTTTTTT. It codes for CASSRTGAGGELFF.